This T cell receptor beta chain was recovered during a study of T cell changes during pregnancy in multiple sclerosis. The germline CDR1 and CDR2 sequences are SGDLS and YYNGEE. Between the trimmed V and J ends, which lost 0 bases and 0 bases, there was a span of 7 bases. This CDR3 is 15 amino acids long. Sequenced by immunoSEQ multiplex PCR; TCRdb stores in-frame clones only, minus some. This sample yields around 120,000 clones, of which roughly nine tenths are seen a single time; 3% to 3.5% belongs to the top ten. This clonotype was obtained from a female donor with multiple sclerosis, enrolled in a pregnancy study. The input for sequencing was peripheral blood, taken after pregnancy. V gene TRBV9 combines with J gene TRBJ1-3; tentative D call: TRBD1 (5 bases). This CDR3 is CASSVGQNSGNTIYF. The CDR3 DNA is TGTGCCAGCAGCGTAGGACAGAACTCTGGAAACACCATATATTTT.